This T cell receptor (beta chain) was recorded in a study of shared clonotypes between healthy human individuals. Points from the study as a whole: Non-shared clonotypes had lower generation probabilities than those shared by all four donors. The study generally estimated greater richness for naive than memory subsets.

Data came from immunoSEQ multiplex PCR; TCRdb stores just in-frame clones and leaves some out. In the table there are 2,100,000 or so clones, almost 96% of which are singletons. The CDR3 covers 13 residues. Trimming left V 5 bases short and J 2 bases short, with 10 bases between. CDR1 and CDR2 (germline): MNHNS, SASEGT. As concerns this clone: Its specificity is not known.

The V and J genes are TRBV6-1 and TRBJ2-7; TRBD1 is a possible D gene (5 bases). Sequencing was done on a sample of naive CD4+ T cells sorted from blood. Subset reported: CD45RA+ positively selected. The sequence was collected from a man aged 18 to 29 in good health. DNA of the CDR3: TGTGCCAGCAGTTTCAGGGAACCCTACGAGCAGTACTTC. Protein: CASSFREPYEQYF.